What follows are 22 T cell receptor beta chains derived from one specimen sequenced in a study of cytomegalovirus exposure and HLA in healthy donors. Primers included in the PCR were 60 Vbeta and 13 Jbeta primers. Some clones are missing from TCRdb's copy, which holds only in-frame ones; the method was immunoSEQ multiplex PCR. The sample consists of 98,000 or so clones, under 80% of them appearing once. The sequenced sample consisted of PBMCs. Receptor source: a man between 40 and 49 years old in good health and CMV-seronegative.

CDR3 bases: TGTGCCAGCAGCCGGACTACTTCGAACACCGGGGAGCTGTTTTTT. Its translation: CASSRTTSNTGELFF. The chain links TRBV5-4 to TRBJ2-2, with D possibly being TRBD2 (6 bases). Trimming stripped 4 bases from V and 0 bases from J, with 10 bases between. The V gene's germline CDR1 is SGHNT and CDR2 YYREEE (reference sequence). This CDR3 spans 15 amino acids. Looking up the rest from reference TRBV5-4 and TRBJ2-2 gives the full variable domain: ETGVTQSPTHLIKTRGQQVTLRCSSQSGHNTVSWYQQALGQGPQFIFQYYREEENGRGNFPPRFSGLQFPNYSSELNVNALELDDSALYLCASSRTTSNTGELFFGEGSRLTVL.

In nucleotides, the CDR3 is TGTGCCAGCAGCTTAGTTCCCACCGCGGACACCGGGGAGCTGTTTTTT. It codes for CASSLVPTADTGELFF. The chain links TRBV7-2 to TRBJ2-2; D is unresolved. Germline loops: CDR1 SGHTA, CDR2 FQGNSA. V was clipped by 1 base and J by 3 bases, with 12 bases between them. The CDR3 totals 16 residues.

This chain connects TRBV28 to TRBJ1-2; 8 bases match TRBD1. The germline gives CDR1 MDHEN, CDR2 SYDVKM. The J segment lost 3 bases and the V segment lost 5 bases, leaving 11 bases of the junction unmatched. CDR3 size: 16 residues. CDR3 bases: TGTGCCAGCAGTCCCCGGGACAGGAGGACGTACTATGGCTACACCTTC. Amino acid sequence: CASSPRDRRTYYGYTF.

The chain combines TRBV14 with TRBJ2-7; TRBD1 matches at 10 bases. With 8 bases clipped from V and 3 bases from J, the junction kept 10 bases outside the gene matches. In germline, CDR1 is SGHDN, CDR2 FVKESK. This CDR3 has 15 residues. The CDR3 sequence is CASGRGQGVYYEQYF. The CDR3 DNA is TGTGCCAGCGGGAGAGGACAGGGGGTATACTACGAGCAGTACTTC.

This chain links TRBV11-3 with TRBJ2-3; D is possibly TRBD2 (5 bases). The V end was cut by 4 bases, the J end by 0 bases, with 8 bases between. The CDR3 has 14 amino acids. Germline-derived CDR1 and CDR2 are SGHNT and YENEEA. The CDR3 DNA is TGTGCCAGCAGCTCGGGGTTCAGCACAGATACGCAGTATTTT. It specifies CASSSGFSTDTQYF.

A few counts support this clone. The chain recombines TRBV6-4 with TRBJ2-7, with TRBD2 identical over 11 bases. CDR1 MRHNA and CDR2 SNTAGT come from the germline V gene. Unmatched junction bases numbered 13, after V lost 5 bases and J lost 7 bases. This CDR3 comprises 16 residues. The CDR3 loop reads CASSPSGTSGNEEQYF. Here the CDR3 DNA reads TGTGCCAGCAGTCCATCCGGGACTAGCGGTAACGAGGAGCAGTACTTC.

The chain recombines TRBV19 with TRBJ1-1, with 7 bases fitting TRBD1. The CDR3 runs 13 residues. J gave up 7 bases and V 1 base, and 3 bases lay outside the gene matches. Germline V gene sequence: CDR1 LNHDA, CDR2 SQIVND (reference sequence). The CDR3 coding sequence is TGTGCCAGTAGTATAGTAGGGACAGTTGAAGCTTTCTTT. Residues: CASSIVGTVEAFF.

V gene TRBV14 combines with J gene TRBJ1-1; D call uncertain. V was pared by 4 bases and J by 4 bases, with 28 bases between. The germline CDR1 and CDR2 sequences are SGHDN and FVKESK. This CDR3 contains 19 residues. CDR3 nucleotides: TGTGCCAGCAGCCCGACGAACTTTCTCAGGTCGGGGTGGAGCACTGAAGCTTTCTTT. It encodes CASSPTNFLRSGWSTEAFF. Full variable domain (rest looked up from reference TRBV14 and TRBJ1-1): EAGVTQFPSHSVIEKGQTVTLRCDPISGHDNLYWYRRVMGKEIKFLLHFVKESKQDESGMPNNRFLAERTGGTYSTLKVQPAELEDSGVYFCASSPTNFLRSGWSTEAFFGQGTRLTVV.

The CDR3: CASSTGLGFTEAFF. CDR3 sequence (DNA): TGTGCCAGCAGTACCGGGTTAGGATTCACTGAAGCTTTCTTT. The chain combines TRBV6-6 with TRBJ1-1; D unresolved. Germline V gene data show CDR1 as MNHNY and CDR2 as SVGAGI (reference sequence). Trimming cost V 5 bases and J 4 bases, with 14 bases left between them. The CDR3 is 14 residues long.

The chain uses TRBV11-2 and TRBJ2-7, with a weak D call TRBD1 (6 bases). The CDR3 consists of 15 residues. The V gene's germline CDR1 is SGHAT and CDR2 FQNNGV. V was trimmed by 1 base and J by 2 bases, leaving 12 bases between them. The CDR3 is CASSLGGRGPYEQYF. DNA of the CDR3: TGTGCCAGCAGCTTAGGTGGCAGGGGACCCTACGAGCAGTACTTC.

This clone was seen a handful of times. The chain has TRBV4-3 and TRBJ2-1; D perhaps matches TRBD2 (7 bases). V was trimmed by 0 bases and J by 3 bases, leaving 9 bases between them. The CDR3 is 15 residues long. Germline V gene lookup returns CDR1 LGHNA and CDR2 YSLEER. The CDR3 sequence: CASSQDRGGYNEQFF. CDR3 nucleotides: TGCGCCAGCAGCCAAGATAGGGGGGGCTACAATGAGCAGTTCTTC.

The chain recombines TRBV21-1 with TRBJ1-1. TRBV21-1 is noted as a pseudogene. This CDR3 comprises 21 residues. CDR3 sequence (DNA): TGTGCCAGCAGCAAAGCGCAAAGTGGTTTGTTTGGGGGACTTATGAACACTGAAGCTTTCTTT. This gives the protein CASSKAQSGLFGGLMNTEAFF.

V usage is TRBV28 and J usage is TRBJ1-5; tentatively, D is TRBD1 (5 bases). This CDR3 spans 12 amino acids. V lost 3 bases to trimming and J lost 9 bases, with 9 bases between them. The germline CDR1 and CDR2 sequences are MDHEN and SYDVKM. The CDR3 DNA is TGTGCCAGCAGTTTGATGGGGGGGCCCCAGCATTTT. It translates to CASSLMGGPQHF.

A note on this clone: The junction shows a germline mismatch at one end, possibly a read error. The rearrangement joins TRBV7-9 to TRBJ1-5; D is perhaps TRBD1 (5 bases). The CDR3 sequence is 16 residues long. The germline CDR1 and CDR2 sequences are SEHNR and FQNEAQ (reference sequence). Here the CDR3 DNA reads TGTTCCAGCAGCTTAGCGTCAGGGTCGGGCAATCAGCCCCAGCATTTT. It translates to CSSSLASGSGNQPQHF. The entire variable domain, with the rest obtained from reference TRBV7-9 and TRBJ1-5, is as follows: DTGVSQNPRHKITKRGQNVTFRCDPISEHNRLYWYRQTLGQGPEFLTYFQNEAQLEKSRLLSDRFSAERPKGSFSTLEIQRTEQGDSAMYLCSSSLASGSGNQPQHFGDGTRLSIL.

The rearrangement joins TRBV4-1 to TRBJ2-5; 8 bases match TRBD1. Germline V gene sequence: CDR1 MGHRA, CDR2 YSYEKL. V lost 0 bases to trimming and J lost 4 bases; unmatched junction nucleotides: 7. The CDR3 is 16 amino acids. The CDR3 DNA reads TGCGCCAGCAGCCAAGATCTCACCAGGGGGCGAGAGACCCAGTACTTC. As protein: CASSQDLTRGRETQYF.

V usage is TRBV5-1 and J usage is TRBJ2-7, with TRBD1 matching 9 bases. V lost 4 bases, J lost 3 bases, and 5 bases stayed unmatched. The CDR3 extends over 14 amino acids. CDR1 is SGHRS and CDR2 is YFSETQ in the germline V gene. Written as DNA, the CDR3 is TGCGCCAGCAGCCTCTCGGGACAGGGCTACGAGCAGTACTTC. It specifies CASSLSGQGYEQYF.

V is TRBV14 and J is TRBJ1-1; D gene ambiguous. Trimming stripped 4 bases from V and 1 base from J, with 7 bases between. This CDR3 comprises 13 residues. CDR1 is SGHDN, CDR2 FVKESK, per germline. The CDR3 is CASSLDKNTEAFF. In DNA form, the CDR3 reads TGTGCCAGCAGCCTTGACAAGAACACTGAAGCTTTCTTT.

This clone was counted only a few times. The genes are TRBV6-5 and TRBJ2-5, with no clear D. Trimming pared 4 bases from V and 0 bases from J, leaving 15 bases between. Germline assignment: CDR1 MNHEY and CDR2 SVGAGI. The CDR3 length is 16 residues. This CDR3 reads CASSSHSNPYQETQYF. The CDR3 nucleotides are TGTGCCAGCAGTTCCCACTCAAACCCCTACCAAGAGACCCAGTACTTC.

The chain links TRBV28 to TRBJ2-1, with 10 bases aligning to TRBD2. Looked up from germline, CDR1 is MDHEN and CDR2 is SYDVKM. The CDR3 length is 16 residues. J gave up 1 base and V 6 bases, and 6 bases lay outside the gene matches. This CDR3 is CASRDSSGSSYNEQFF. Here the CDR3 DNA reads TGTGCCAGCAGAGATTCTAGCGGGAGTTCCTACAATGAGCAGTTCTTC.

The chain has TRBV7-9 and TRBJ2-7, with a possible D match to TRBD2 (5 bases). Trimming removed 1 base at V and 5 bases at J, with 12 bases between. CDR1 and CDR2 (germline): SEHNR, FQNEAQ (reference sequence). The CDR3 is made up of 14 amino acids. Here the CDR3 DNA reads TGTGCCAGCAGCTTAGGCGGGCGCTTCGACGAGCAGTACTTC. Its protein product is CASSLGGRFDEQYF.

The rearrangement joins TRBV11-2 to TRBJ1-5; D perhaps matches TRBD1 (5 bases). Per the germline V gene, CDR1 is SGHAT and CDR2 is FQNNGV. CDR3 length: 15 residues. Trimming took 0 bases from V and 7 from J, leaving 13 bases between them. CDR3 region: CASSLDRGSYQPQHF. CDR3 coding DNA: TGTGCCAGCAGCTTAGATCGGGGGAGTTACCAGCCCCAGCATTTT.

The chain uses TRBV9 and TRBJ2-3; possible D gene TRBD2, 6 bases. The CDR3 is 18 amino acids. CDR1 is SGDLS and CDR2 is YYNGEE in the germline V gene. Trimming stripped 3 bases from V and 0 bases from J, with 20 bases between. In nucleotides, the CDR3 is TGTGCCAGCAGCGACCGGCCCCTGGGACTTACTAGCACAGATACGCAGTATTTT. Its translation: CASSDRPLGLTSTDTQYF.